A single sample gave rise to the 3 T cell receptor beta chains below, sequenced in a study of blood T cell repertoires in COVID-19. Repertoires were generated with immunoSEQ multiplex PCR, while TCRdb's copy carries only in-frame clones and drops some. Here the sample spans 250,000 to 350,000 clones, more than 70% being singletons. The sample was PBMCs or T cells enriched from blood (not recorded which). Every receptor here comes from a woman in her twenties or thirties who had recovered from COVID-19.

V usage is TRBV21-1 and J usage is TRBJ2-3; the table's D call TRBD2 went unverified against the DNA. TRBV21-1 constitutes a pseudogene. This CDR3 has 15 residues. The CDR3 DNA sequence: TGTGCCAGCAGCTACGGAGCGGGGTTGGGAGATACGCAGTATTTT. Amino acid sequence: CASSYGAGLGDTQYF.

About this clone: Relative to the germline gene, one junction end is altered; a read error may explain this. This sequence joins TRBV12-3 or TRBV12-4 and TRBJ2-7; 10 positions match TRBD1. The CDR3 has 12 residues. The CDR3 spells CASSSTGGVGHF. Here the CDR3 DNA reads TGTGCCAGCAGTTCGACAGGGGGCGTTGGGCACTTC.

This rearrangement joins TRBV4-2 to TRBJ2-1; TRBD2 aligns across 12 bases. In germline, CDR1 is LGHNA, CDR2 YNFKEQ. The V segment lost 0 bases and the J segment 7 bases; nucleotides outside the gene matches: 7. This CDR3 comprises 17 residues. As DNA, the CDR3 is TGTGCCAGCAGCCAAGAGGGGCTAGCGGGGGGGCATAATGAGCAGTTCTTC. Amino acid sequence: CASSQEGLAGGHNEQFF.